What follows are 20 T cell receptor beta chains derived from one specimen sequenced in a study of lymphopenia after photon versus proton radiotherapy. Sequencing used immunoSEQ multiplex PCR; TCRdb keeps in-frame clones, though not all of them. The sample lists over 15,000 clones; 80% to 90% were seen once. The sequences come from peripheral blood, collected from a patient treated with proton-based radiotherapy. These receptors were collected from a man in his sixties or seventies with pancreatic cancer.

V is TRBV2 and J is TRBJ1-2, with unresolved D. Trimming stripped 7 bases from V and 5 bases from J, with 14 bases between. The CDR3 consists of 13 residues. CDR1 and CDR2 (germline): SNHLY, FYNNEI. The CDR3, as DNA: TGTGCCAGCACCAAGGACCCGATTTATGGCTACACCTTC. Amino acid sequence: CASTKDPIYGYTF. The entire variable domain, with the rest obtained from reference TRBV2 and TRBJ1-2, is as follows: EPEVTQTPSHQVTQMGQEVILRCVPISNHLYFYWYRQILGQKVEFLVSFYNNEISEKSEIFDDQFSVERPDGSNFTLKIRSTKLEDSAMYFCASTKDPIYGYTFGSGTRLTVV.

V and J are TRBV5-4 and TRBJ2-6, with no clear D. Trimming took off 4 bases at V and 1 base at J, with 6 bases between the two ends. CDR3 length equals 14 residues. Germline loops: CDR1 SGHNT, CDR2 YYREEE (reference sequence). CDR3 bases: TGTGCCAGCAGCCCGCATTCTGGGGCCAACGTCCTGACTTTC. Its protein product is CASSPHSGANVLTF.

This clone was observed a single time. The chain employs TRBV25-1 and TRBJ1-1; unclear D gene. This CDR3 comprises 13 residues. The V gene's germline CDR1 is MGHDK and CDR2 SYGVNS. V was cut by 5 bases and J by 8 bases, with 15 bases left in between. CDR3 loop: CASSNWGVKEAFF. CDR3 DNA: TGTGCCAGCAGTAATTGGGGTGTTAAAGAAGCTTTCTTT.

V gene TRBV30 combines with J gene TRBJ1-1; tentative D call: TRBD1 (6 bases). The CDR3 extends over 14 amino acids. V lost 3 bases to trimming and J lost 0 bases, with 11 bases between them. Per the germline V gene, CDR1 is GTSNPN and CDR2 is SVGIG (reference sequence). The CDR3 DNA sequence: TGTGCCTGGAGGGAGAGGGGGATGAACACTGAAGCTTTCTTT. It encodes CAWRERGMNTEAFF.

This chain uses TRBV5-4 with TRBJ2-6, with D possibly being TRBD2 (5 bases). The CDR3 runs 15 residues. V lost 1 base and J lost 3, with 8 bases in between. Germline values: CDR1 SGHNT, CDR2 YYREEE (reference sequence). This CDR3 reads CASSLPGIGANVLTF. The DNA of the CDR3 is TGTGCCAGCAGCTTGCCGGGGATTGGGGCCAACGTCCTGACTTTC.

This clone showed up just once. This sequence joins TRBV6-6 and TRBJ2-7; TRBD2 aligns across 7 bases. The CDR3 is 13 amino acids. The germline V gene encodes CDR1 MNHNY and CDR2 SVGAGI (reference sequence). J gave up 4 bases and V 4 bases, and 4 bases lay outside the gene matches. The CDR3 loop reads CASSSSGFYEQYF. CDR3 DNA sequence: TGTGCCAGCAGTTCTAGCGGCTTTTACGAGCAGTACTTC.

Concerning this clone itself: The sample contains more than one DNA sequence encoding this CDR3. This rearrangement joins TRBV7-9 to TRBJ1-1, with D unclear. CDR3 length: 14 residues. CDR1 SEHNR and CDR2 FQNEAQ come from the germline V gene (reference sequence). V lost 5 bases and J lost 6, with 16 bases in between. CDR3 bases: TGTGCCAGCAGCGCCCGGACGGGAGGAGCTGAAGCTTTCTTT. This sequence encodes CASSARTGGAEAFF. Combining the CDR3 with reference TRBV7-9 and TRBJ1-1 gives the whole variable domain DTGVSQNPRHKITKRGQNVTFRCDPISEHNRLYWYRQTLGQGPEFLTYFQNEAQLEKSRLLSDRFSAERPKGSFSTLEIQRTEQGDSAMYLCASSARTGGAEAFFGQGTRLTVV.

The chain links TRBV30 to TRBJ1-2; 12 bases fit TRBD1. From germline, CDR1 is GTSNPN and CDR2 SVGIG (reference sequence). This CDR3 region has 14 residues. V gave up 5 bases and J gave up 8 bases; unmatched junction bases: 9. For the CDR3, the DNA is TGTGCCTGGTACTCGGGACAGGGGGCGCGGGGCTACACCTTC. Amino acids: CAWYSGQGARGYTF.

The chain carries TRBV5-1 and TRBJ2-5; D possibly matches TRBD1 or TRBD2 (5 bases each). The germline CDR1 and CDR2 sequences are SGHRS and YFSETQ. CDR3 length: 14 residues. V gave up 5 bases and J gave up 5 bases, with 16 bases separating them. DNA of the CDR3: TGCGCCAGCAGTCTAGCTGGGGCCCGGGAGACCCAGTACTTC. This gives the protein CASSLAGARETQYF.

This clone was counted a single time. The chain has TRBV19 and TRBJ2-2; 10 bases line up with TRBD1. The V and J ends lost 6 bases and 6 bases, in that order; junction bases with no gene match: 7. Germline V lookup: CDR1 LNHDA, CDR2 SQIVND (reference sequence). The CDR3 has 15 residues. The CDR3, as DNA: TGTGCCAGTAGGCAGACAGGGGGCGCGCCCGGGGAGCTGTTTTTT. Translation gives CASRQTGGAPGELFF.

This clone was seen just once. The genes are TRBV7-3 and TRBJ1-1; 9 positions agree with TRBD1. The V and J ends lost 5 bases and 4 bases, in that order; junction bases with no gene match: 5. Germline lookup yields CDR1 SGHTA and CDR2 FQGTGA. The CDR3 is 14 residues long. CDR3 protein: CASSPQGAGTEAFF. The CDR3, as DNA: TGTGCCAGCAGCCCACAGGGGGCTGGCACTGAAGCTTTCTTT.

The rearrangement joins TRBV5-4 to TRBJ1-5; unclear D gene. Germline CDR1 SGHNT, CDR2 YYREEE (reference sequence). CDR3 length: 13 amino acids. Trimming removed 0 bases from V and 5 bases from J, with 6 bases in between. The CDR3 sequence is CASSLGIDQPQHF. In nucleotides, the CDR3 is TGTGCCAGCAGCTTGGGGATAGATCAGCCCCAGCATTTT.

V is TRBV10-3 and J is TRBJ2-1, with D unresolved. The CDR3 loop spans 13 amino acids. The V gene's germline CDR1 is ENHRY and CDR2 SYGVKD. V was pared by 7 bases and J by 8 bases, with 15 bases between. CDR3 DNA: TGTGCCATCACCCCCGGCGGCCTTTATGAGCAGTTCTTC. It specifies CAITPGGLYEQFF.

The sample holds one count of this clone. The chain joins TRBV30 to TRBJ2-3; 8 bases align to TRBD1. Germline CDR1 and CDR2: GTSNPN and SVGIG (reference sequence). With V trimmed by 4 bases and J by 1 base, 4 bases remained unmatched. This CDR3 has 14 residues. The CDR3 region has the DNA TGTGCCTGGACACAGGGGGTCGGCACAGATACGCAGTATTTT. Its protein product is CAWTQGVGTDTQYF. Full variable domain (outside the CDR3, taken from reference TRBV30 and TRBJ2-3): SQTIHQWPATLVQPVGSPLSLECTVEGTSNPNLYWYRQAAGRGLQLLFYSVGIGQISSEVPQNLSASRPQDRQFILSSKKLLLSDSGFYLCAWTQGVGTDTQYFGPGTRLTVL.

This rearrangement joins TRBV7-9 to TRBJ2-1, with a possible D match to TRBD2 (5 bases). The V end lost 3 bases, the J end lost 8 bases, and 20 bases lay between the germline ends. Germline V gene sequence: CDR1 SEHNR, CDR2 FQNEAQ (reference sequence). CDR3 length: 16 amino acids. The CDR3 loop reads CASSFPPSGGRDEQFF. DNA for the CDR3: TGTGCCAGCAGCTTCCCCCCAAGCGGCGGTCGGGATGAGCAGTTCTTC.

The chain joins TRBV7-3 to TRBJ2-2, with D uncertain. The V end was cut by 4 bases, the J end by 3 bases, with 3 bases between. The CDR3 is 12 amino acids. Germline CDR1 reads SGHTA; CDR2 reads FQGTGA. CDR3 in amino acids: CASSSDTGELFF. The CDR3 nucleotides read TGTGCCAGCAGCTCGGACACCGGGGAGCTGTTTTTT.

The rearrangement joins TRBV5-1 to TRBJ2-7; D possibly matches TRBD1 or TRBD2 (5 bases each). The germline V gene has CDR1 SGHRS and CDR2 YFSETQ. V was clipped by 2 bases and J by 5 bases, with 14 bases between them. This CDR3 has 14 residues. The DNA of the CDR3 is TGCGCCAGCAGCTTCTACGGCCGGGACGACGAGCAGTACTTC. This translates into CASSFYGRDDEQYF.

The rearrangement links TRBV18 to TRBJ2-1, with 7 bases aligning to TRBD1. The CDR3 is 14 residues long. Germline assignment: CDR1 KGHSH and CDR2 LQKENI. With 5 bases clipped from V and 5 bases from J, the junction kept 6 bases outside the gene matches. The CDR3 DNA reads TGTGCCAGCTCAACGGGACAGATGAACAATGAGCAGTTCTTC. This translates into CASSTGQMNNEQFF.

This chain joins TRBV9 and TRBJ2-2; no clear D. CDR3 length equals 16 residues. With 3 bases removed from V and 0 bases from J, the gap between germline ends came to 12 bases. Germline V gives CDR1 SGDLS, CDR2 YYNGEE. The chain's CDR3 is CASSATPQANTGELFF. The CDR3 DNA follows: TGTGCCAGCAGCGCCACTCCTCAGGCGAACACCGGGGAGCTGTTTTTT.

J is TRBJ1-5 and V is TRBV2, with TRBD1 identical over 8 bases. Germline CDR1 reads SNHLY; CDR2 reads FYNNEI. J gave up 4 bases and V 6 bases, and 8 bases lay outside the gene matches. This CDR3 region has 15 residues. In DNA form, the CDR3 reads TGTGCCAGCAGGTCCGGGACAGGAAGGAATCAGCCCCAGCATTTT. It codes for CASRSGTGRNQPQHF.